This TCR beta chain was found in a study of T cells in Graves' hyperthyroidism and ophthalmopathy. The study's findings and limits: Also found in blood were most expanded thyroid clonotypes above 0.001. Stable hyperthyroidism and ophthalmopathy were separated using 13 V-J signatures.

Amplified TCR beta CDR3 regions derived from RNA transcripts. First-round RT-PCR targeting the TCR CDR3 was performed with the HTBI primer set. Using its own MiXCR run on the multiplex PCR reads, TCRdb lists one record per CDR3 protein. Of over 700,000 distinct CDR3 sequences listed, roughly a sixth are singletons. Per the germline V gene, CDR1 is SGHAT and CDR2 is FQNNGV. V lost 3 bases, J lost 6 bases, and 15 bases lay in between. The CDR3 length is 15 residues. With respect to this clonotype: As yet, its antigen is unknown.

The study excluded patients with uncontrolled infection, other autoimmune disease, pregnancy or lactation. Clinical symptoms, serum thyroxine, TRAb, thyroid ultrasound and orbital computed tomography informed diagnoses. The sequence was obtained from a woman in her fifties or sixties with Graves' hyperthyroidism that later progressed to Graves' ophthalmopathy. The chain is built from TRBV11-2 and TRBJ1-5; maybe TRBD1 (6 bases). Input material: blood. CDR3 DNA: TGTGCCAGCAGCTTTTCTGGGGGCGCGTTTCAGCCCCAGCATTTT. Translating it yields CASSFSGGAFQPQHF.